A single sample is the source of the 8 T cell receptor beta chains below, sequenced in a study of T cell responses to AZD1222 COVID-19 vaccine. Using immunoSEQ multiplex PCR, the repertoire was profiled, and TCRdb retains in-frame clones only, with some absent. Of roughly 150,000 clones listed, 80% to 90% are singletons. The source material was peripheral blood, sampled on day 0 of AZD1222 vaccination. These receptors were collected from an adult in good health.

The chain couples TRBV10-2 to TRBJ1-2, with D possibly TRBD1 on 5 matching bases. V shed 7 bases and J shed 2 bases, with 14 bases lying between them. This CDR3 region has 14 residues. Germline CDR1 reads WSHSY; CDR2 reads SAAADI. Written as DNA, the CDR3 is TGCGCCAGCAAGCAGGACGGGACCAACTATGGCTACACCTTC. Its protein is CASKQDGTNYGYTF.

The chain has TRBV18 and TRBJ1-5, with D maybe TRBD1 (5 bases). The CDR3 has 16 amino acids. Looked up from germline, CDR1 is KGHSH and CDR2 is LQKENI. V was shortened by 4 bases and J by 1 base, with 14 bases between the two germline ends. The CDR3 DNA reads as TGTGCCAGCTCACTTTCCGGACAAAGGAGCAATCAGCCCCAGCATTTT. Its protein is CASSLSGQRSNQPQHF.

The CDR3 here is CASSWKPTPSGANVLTF. The CDR3 DNA reads TGTGCCAGCAGTTGGAAACCGACCCCTTCTGGGGCCAACGTCCTGACTTTC. The rearrangement links TRBV27 to TRBJ2-6; D gene unclear. V lost 4 bases and J lost 1, with 14 bases in between. The CDR3 runs to 17 residues. Looked up from germline, CDR1 is MNHEY and CDR2 is SMNVEV (reference sequence).

The chain joins TRBV5-6 to TRBJ1-1; D is undetermined. This CDR3 has 13 residues. V dropped 2 bases and J dropped 11 bases, with 16 bases sitting between them. In germline, CDR1 is SGHDT, CDR2 YYEEEE. CDR3 in DNA: TGTGCCAGCAGCTTCCCCGCGGGATGGTCCGCTTTCTTT. As protein: CASSFPAGWSAFF.

For the CDR3, the DNA is TGCGCCAGCAGCCCGGGACAGGCTTCGGGAGAGACCCAGTACTTC. Its translation: CASSPGQASGETQYF. The chain has TRBV5-1 and TRBJ2-5; TRBD1 matches 8 bases. The CDR3 has 15 amino acids. Germline CDR1 and CDR2: SGHRS and YFSETQ. Unmatched junction bases numbered 9, after V lost 4 bases and J lost 4 bases.

V usage is TRBV3-1 (or the pseudogene TRBV3-2) and J usage is TRBJ1-2; a weak D match, TRBD1 (6 bases). The CDR3 is 19 amino acids. Trimming shortened V by 0 bases and J by 5 bases, and 25 bases separated the two germline ends. Per germline, CDR1 LGHDT and CDR2 YNNKEL (reference sequence). This chain's CDR3 is CASSQEGGLLGRAIYGYTF. CDR3 bases: TGTGCCAGCAGCCAAGAAGGGGGTCTCCTAGGCAGGGCGATTTATGGCTACACCTTC.

This chain joins TRBV29-1 and TRBJ1-1, with no clear D. CDR3 length: 13 amino acids. V was pared by 2 bases and J by 2 bases, with 9 bases between. Germline CDR1 and CDR2: SQVTM and ANQGSEA. CDR3 sequence reads: CSVERQVNTEAFF. The DNA for the CDR3 is TGCAGCGTTGAACGGCAGGTTAACACTGAAGCTTTCTTT.

The CDR3 protein is CSAKNRVVDTQYF. The DNA of the CDR3 is TGCAGCGCTAAGAACAGGGTTGTAGATACGCAGTATTTT. The chain carries TRBV29-1 and TRBJ2-3, with TRBD1 as a possible D gene (6 bases). Germline V lookup: CDR1 SQVTM, CDR2 ANQGSEA. V gave up 7 bases and J gave up 5 bases, with 16 bases separating them. This CDR3 spans 13 amino acids.